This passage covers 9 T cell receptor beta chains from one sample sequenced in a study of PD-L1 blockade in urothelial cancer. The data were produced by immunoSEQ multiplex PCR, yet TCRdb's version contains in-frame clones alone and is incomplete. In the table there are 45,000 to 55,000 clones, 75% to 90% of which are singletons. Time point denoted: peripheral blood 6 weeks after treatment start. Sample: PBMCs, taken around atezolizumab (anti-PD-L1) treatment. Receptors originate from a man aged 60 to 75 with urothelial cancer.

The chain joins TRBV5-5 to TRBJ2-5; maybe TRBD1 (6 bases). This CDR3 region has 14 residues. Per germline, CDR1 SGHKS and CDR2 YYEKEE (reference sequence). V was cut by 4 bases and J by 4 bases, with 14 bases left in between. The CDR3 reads CASSLYRAGETQYF. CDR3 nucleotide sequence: TGTGCCAGCAGCCTCTACAGGGCCGGAGAGACCCAGTACTTC.

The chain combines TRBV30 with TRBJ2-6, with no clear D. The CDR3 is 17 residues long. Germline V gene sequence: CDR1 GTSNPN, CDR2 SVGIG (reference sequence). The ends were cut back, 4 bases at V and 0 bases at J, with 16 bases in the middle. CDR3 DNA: TGTGCCTGGATTGTTCGCAACACCCGCTCTGGGGCCAACGTCCTGACTTTC. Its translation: CAWIVRNTRSGANVLTF.

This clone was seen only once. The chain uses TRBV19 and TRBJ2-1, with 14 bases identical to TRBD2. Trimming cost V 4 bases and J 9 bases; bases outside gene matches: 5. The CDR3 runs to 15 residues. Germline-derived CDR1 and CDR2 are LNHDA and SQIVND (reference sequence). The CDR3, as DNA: TGTGCCAGTAGTACAGGACTAGCGGGGGGTGTTGAGCAGTTCTTC. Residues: CASSTGLAGGVEQFF.

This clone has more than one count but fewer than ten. DNA of the CDR3: TGTGCCAGCAGCCCGGGACAAGGTTGGGCGGTCGAGCAGTACTTC. As protein: CASSPGQGWAVEQYF. The chain joins TRBV5-6 to TRBJ2-7, with D possibly TRBD1 on 6 matching bases. Germline CDR1 SGHDT, CDR2 YYEEEE. Deletions cut 4 bases from V and 6 bases from J, with 20 bases between. CDR3 size: 15 residues.

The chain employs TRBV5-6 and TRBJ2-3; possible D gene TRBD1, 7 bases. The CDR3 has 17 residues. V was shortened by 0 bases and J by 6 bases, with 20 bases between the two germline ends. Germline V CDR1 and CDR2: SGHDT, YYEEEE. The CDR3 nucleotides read TGTGCCAGCAGCTTGGTGGGGACAGCTCGGAGGGGGGATACGCAGTATTTT. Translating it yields CASSLVGTARRGDTQYF. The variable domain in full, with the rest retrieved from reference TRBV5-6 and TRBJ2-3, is DAGVTQSPTHLIKTRGQQVTLRCSPKSGHDTVSWYQQALGQGPQFIFQYYEEEERQRGNFPDRFSGHQFPNYSSELNVNALLLGDSALYLCASSLVGTARRGDTQYFGPGTRLTVL.

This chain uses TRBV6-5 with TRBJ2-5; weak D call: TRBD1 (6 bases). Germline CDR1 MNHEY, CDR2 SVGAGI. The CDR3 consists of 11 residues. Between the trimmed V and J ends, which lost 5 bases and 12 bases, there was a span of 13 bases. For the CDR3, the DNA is TGTGCCAGCAGTCGGGACACCGTCGAGTACTTC. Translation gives CASSRDTVEYF.

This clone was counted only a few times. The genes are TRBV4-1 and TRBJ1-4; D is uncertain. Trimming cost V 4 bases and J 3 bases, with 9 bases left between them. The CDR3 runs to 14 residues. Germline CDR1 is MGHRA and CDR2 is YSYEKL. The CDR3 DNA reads TGCGCCAGCAGCCTGCGGGTTTCTAATGAAAAACTGTTTTTT. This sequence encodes CASSLRVSNEKLFF.

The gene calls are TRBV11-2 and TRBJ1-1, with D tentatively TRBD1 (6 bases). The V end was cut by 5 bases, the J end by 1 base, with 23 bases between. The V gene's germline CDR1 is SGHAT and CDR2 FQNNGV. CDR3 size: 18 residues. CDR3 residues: CASSPRGGGIPKNTEAFF. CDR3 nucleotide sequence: TGTGCCAGCAGCCCCCGTGGGGGGGGCATCCCTAAGAACACTGAAGCTTTCTTT.

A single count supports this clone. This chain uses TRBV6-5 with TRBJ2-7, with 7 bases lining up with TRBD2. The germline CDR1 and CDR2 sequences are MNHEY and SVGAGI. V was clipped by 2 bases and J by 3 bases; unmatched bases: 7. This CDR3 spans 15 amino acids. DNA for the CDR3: TGTGCCAGCAGTTACAGGCTGGGAGGGATCTACGAGCAGTACTTC. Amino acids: CASSYRLGGIYEQYF.